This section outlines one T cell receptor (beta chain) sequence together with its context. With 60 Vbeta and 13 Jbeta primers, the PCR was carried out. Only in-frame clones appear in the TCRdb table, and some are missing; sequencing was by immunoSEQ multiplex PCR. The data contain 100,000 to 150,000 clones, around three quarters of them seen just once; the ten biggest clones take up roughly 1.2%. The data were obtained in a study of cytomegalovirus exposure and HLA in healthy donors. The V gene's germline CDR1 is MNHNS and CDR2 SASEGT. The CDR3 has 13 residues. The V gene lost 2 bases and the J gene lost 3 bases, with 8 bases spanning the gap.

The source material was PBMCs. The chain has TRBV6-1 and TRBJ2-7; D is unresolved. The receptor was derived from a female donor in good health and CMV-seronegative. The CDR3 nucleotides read TGTGCCAGCAGTGAACCCTACCTCTACGAGCAGTACTTC. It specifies CASSEPYLYEQYF.